Listed here are 5 T cell receptor beta chains from one sample, sequenced in a study of blood T cell repertoires in COVID-19. Only in-frame clones appear in the TCRdb table, and some are missing; sequencing was by immunoSEQ multiplex PCR. The sample contains around 200,000 clones, 80% to 90% of which appear only once. Sequenced material: peripheral blood. The receptors were sampled from a man between 60 and 75 years old with acute or convalescent COVID-19.

This clone was recorded once. The DNA of the CDR3 is TGTGCCACCCAGGGGCTGGGGGAGACCCAGTACTTC. Its protein is CATQGLGETQYF. V gene TRBV10-3 combines with J gene TRBJ2-5; tentatively, D is TRBD1 (6 bases). The CDR3 spans 12 residues. Trimming cost V 10 bases and J 5 bases, with 14 bases left between them. Germline CDR1 and CDR2: ENHRY and SYGVKD.

CDR3 protein: CASSVAGDGYNEQFF. The CDR3 nucleotides read TGTGCCAGCAGCGTAGCGGGGGATGGGTACAATGAGCAGTTCTTC. The chain couples TRBV9 to TRBJ2-1; D perhaps matches TRBD2 (6 bases). Per the germline V gene, CDR1 is SGDLS and CDR2 is YYNGEE. The CDR3 has 15 residues. Trimming cost V 0 bases and J 4 bases, with 11 bases left between them.

The chain recombines TRBV18 with TRBJ1-2; a weak D match, TRBD1 (6 bases). This CDR3 region has 13 residues. V lost 3 bases and J lost 4, with 9 bases in between. CDR1 KGHSH and CDR2 LQKENI come from the germline V gene. The CDR3 here is CASSPGGGYGYTF. The CDR3 DNA is TGTGCCAGCTCACCGGGAGGGGGCTATGGCTACACCTTC.

The rearrangement joins TRBV5-1 to TRBJ2-1, with 7 bases identical to TRBD2. Per germline, CDR1 SGHRS and CDR2 YFSETQ. Germline trimming cut 4 bases from V and 2 bases from J; bases unmatched to any gene: 15. The CDR3 has 18 amino acids. The chain's CDR3 is CASSPGGLLASAYNEQFF. In nucleotides, the CDR3 is TGCGCCAGCAGCCCTGGGGGACTACTAGCGAGCGCCTACAATGAGCAGTTCTTC.

The chain recombines TRBV19 with TRBJ2-5; 9 bases map to TRBD2. This CDR3 is 15 amino acids long. Germline assignment: CDR1 LNHDA and CDR2 SQIVND (reference sequence). V lost 7 bases to trimming and J lost 5 bases; unmatched junction nucleotides: 11. The CDR3 region has the DNA TGTGCCAGTAATCCCCGAGCGGGAGGCAGGGAGACCCAGTACTTC. Its protein product is CASNPRAGGRETQYF.